This T cell receptor beta chain was documented in a study of cytomegalovirus exposure and HLA in healthy donors. A note on this clone: Antigen specificity is unknown.

With 11 bases clipped from V and 6 bases from J, the junction kept 16 bases outside the gene matches. Germline CDR1 is SNHLY and CDR2 is FYNNEI. CDR3 size: 15 residues. General study points: Later genetic work tied a missense DCLRE1C variant to beta-chain V and J trimming.

The PCR had 60 Vbeta and 13 Jbeta primers. Some clones are missing from TCRdb's copy, which holds only in-frame ones; the method was immunoSEQ multiplex PCR. Here the sample spans around 120,000 clones, nearly 85% being singletons. Material: PBMCs. The source of this sequence is a boy aged 10-17 years in good health and CMV-seronegative. The chain joins TRBV2 to TRBJ2-7, with TRBD2 identical over 10 bases. CDR3 DNA sequence: TGTGCCTCCTGCGAAGCGGGAGGGCGGATCGGCGAGCAGTACTTC. Residues: CASCEAGGRIGEQYF.